The 29 T cell receptor beta chains given below trace back to one sample, sequenced in a study of OX40 agonist ivuxolimab in advanced cancers. The library was prepared using the immunoSEQ multiplex PCR assay. TCRdb limited this immuneACCESS table to in-frame rearrangements with V and J called. A share of clones is missing; checked studies link under half to unresolved V genes, and the rest is unexplained. The sample yields some 100,000 clones; about nine tenths were counted once. The top ten clonotypes cover roughly 2.1% of the sample. The sample was CD4+ or CD8+ T cells sorted from blood, taken in a trial of the OX40 agonist ivuxolimab. These receptors were obtained from an adult with an advanced solid tumor such as melanoma, head and neck, liver or kidney cancer.

This chain uses TRBV28 with TRBJ1-1, with unresolved D. Between the trimmed V and J ends, which lost 5 bases and 5 bases, there was a span of 9 bases. Germline V gene lookup returns CDR1 MDHEN and CDR2 SYDVKM. The CDR3 loop spans 12 amino acids. CDR3 sequence: CASSPDGTEAFF. CDR3 sequence (DNA): TGTGCCAGCAGTCCAGACGGGACTGAAGCTTTCTTT. Based on the CDR3 plus reference TRBV28 and TRBJ1-1, the full variable domain is DVKVTQSSRYLVKRTGEKVFLECVQDMDHENMFWYRQDPGLGLRLIYFSYDVKMKEKGDIPEGYSVSREKKERFSLILESASTNQTSMYLCASSPDGTEAFFGQGTRLTVV.

This clone appeared once. The V gene is TRBV11-2, the J gene TRBJ2-7, with a weak D call TRBD2 (5 bases). The CDR3 is 12 residues long. Trimming took 1 base from V and 5 from J, leaving 6 bases between them. CDR1 and CDR2 from the germline V gene are SGHAT and FQNNGV. CDR3 in amino acids: CASSLAGNEQYF. DNA of the CDR3: TGTGCCAGCAGCTTAGCGGGAAACGAGCAGTACTTC.

CDR3 DNA: TGCGCCAGCAGCCACACCCCGTTTTTGGACCAAGAGACCCAGTACTTC. Amino acids: CASSHTPFLDQETQYF. The rearrangement uses TRBV23-1 and TRBJ2-5; D gene ambiguous. TRBV23-1 is assigned to the ORF class and has an uncertain function. This CDR3 contains 16 residues. V was shortened by 6 bases and J by 0 bases, with 17 bases between the two germline ends.

The chain joins TRBV28 to TRBJ2-7, with 15 bases matching TRBD2. The CDR3 length is 17 residues. J gave up 0 bases and V 3 bases, and 3 bases lay outside the gene matches. Germline V gives CDR1 MDHEN, CDR2 SYDVKM. The DNA of the CDR3 is TGTGCCAGCAGTTTCGGGACTAGCGGGAGGAGCTCCTACGAGCAGTACTTC. This translates into CASSFGTSGRSSYEQYF.

The chain uses TRBV4-1 and TRBJ2-7, with unresolved D. Germline V gene data show CDR1 as MGHRA and CDR2 as YSYEKL. This CDR3 region has 15 residues. Between the trimmed V and J ends, which lost 1 base and 0 bases, there was a span of 10 bases. CDR3 sequence reads: CASSQGAQSSYEQYF. CDR3 coding DNA: TGCGCCAGCAGCCAAGGAGCACAGAGCTCCTACGAGCAGTACTTC.

The chain employs TRBV18 and TRBJ1-3; weak D call: TRBD1 (5 bases). Trimming cost V 3 bases and J 4 bases, with 13 bases left between them. Germline V CDR1 and CDR2: KGHSH, LQKENI. The CDR3 extends over 15 amino acids. The CDR3 DNA reads as TGTGCCAGCTCACCGGACCTAGGGGCCGGAAACACCATATATTTT. It yields the protein CASSPDLGAGNTIYF.

The V call is TRBV5-8, the J call TRBJ1-2, with D possibly TRBD1 on 6 matching bases. The CDR3 extends over 13 amino acids. Germline CDR1 and CDR2: SGHTS and YDEGEE. V was shortened by 4 bases and J by 1 base, with 8 bases between the two germline ends. The CDR3 is CASSRDNNYGYTF. In nucleotides, the CDR3 is TGTGCCAGCAGCAGGGACAATAACTATGGCTACACCTTC. Combining the CDR3 with reference TRBV5-8 and TRBJ1-2 gives the whole variable domain EAGVTQSPTHLIKTRGQQATLRCSPISGHTSVYWYQQALGLGLQFLLWYDEGEERNRGNFPPRFSGRQFPNYSSELNVNALELEDSALYLCASSRDNNYGYTFGSGTRLTVV.

About this clone itself: Germline is not matched at one junction end, which may reflect a read error. The genes are TRBV7-7 and TRBJ2-5; D is tentatively TRBD1 or TRBD2 (5 bases each). The CDR3 spans 14 residues. Germline lookup yields CDR1 SSHAT and CDR2 FNYEAQ (reference sequence). CDR3 residues: CASSPRPREETQYF. The CDR3 nucleotides are TGTGCTAGCAGCCCTAGACCCAGGGAGGAGACCCAGTACTTC.

The chain recombines TRBV7-6 with TRBJ2-7; TRBD1 matches at 9 bases. The CDR3 length is 15 residues. In germline, CDR1 is SGHVS, CDR2 FNYEAQ. The ends lost 5 bases at V and 5 bases at J; junction bases unmatched: 10. The CDR3 sequence: CASSSLDRGQDEQYF. In nucleotides, the CDR3 is TGTGCCAGCAGCAGCCTGGACAGGGGCCAGGACGAGCAGTACTTC.

In this sample, this clone turned up a few times. This chain links TRBV6-6 with TRBJ1-5; no reliable D call. Germline V gene sequence: CDR1 MNHNY, CDR2 SVGAGI (reference sequence). With 6 bases removed from V and 5 bases from J, the gap between germline ends came to 2 bases. CDR3 length equals 10 residues. The chain's CDR3 is CASSHQPQHF. In nucleotides, the CDR3 is TGTGCCAGCAGCCATCAGCCCCAGCATTTT.

There are a few counts of this clone. The sample holds other DNA sequences that translate to the same CDR3. The chain is built from TRBV5-1 and TRBJ2-5, with no clear D. This CDR3 has 11 residues. Between the trimmed V and J ends, which lost 1 base and 2 bases, there was a span of 0 bases. CDR1 SGHRS and CDR2 YFSETQ come from the germline V gene. The CDR3 sequence: CASSLQETQYF. The CDR3 region has the DNA TGCGCCAGCAGCTTGCAAGAGACCCAGTACTTC.

J is TRBJ1-2 and V is TRBV29-1; 7 bases line up with TRBD1. CDR3 size: 12 residues. V was clipped by 5 bases and J by 3 bases; unmatched bases: 3. Germline values: CDR1 SQVTM, CDR2 ANQGSEA. This CDR3 reads CSVPTGDYGYTF. In DNA, the CDR3 is TGCAGCGTTCCTACAGGGGACTATGGCTACACCTTC.

The genes are TRBV15 and TRBJ1-2, with D maybe TRBD1 (6 bases). The germline V gene has CDR1 LNHNV and CDR2 YYDKDF (reference sequence). There are 14 residues in the CDR3. V gave up 1 base and J gave up 3 bases, with 9 bases separating them. CDR3 region: CATSRGGADYGYTF. As DNA, the CDR3 is TGTGCCACCAGCAGAGGGGGGGCAGACTATGGCTACACCTTC.

The sample holds one count of this clone. The rearrangement links TRBV7-8 to TRBJ1-1; the match to TRBD1 covers 7 bases. The CDR3 has 17 amino acids. V trimming: 2 bases; J trimming: 1 base; junction bases outside the gene matches: 10. Germline lookup yields CDR1 SGHVS and CDR2 FQNEAQ. Here the CDR3 DNA reads TGTGCCAGCAGCTTAAACAGGGGAAATTTTGGGAACACTGAAGCTTTCTTT. Translating gives CASSLNRGNFGNTEAFF.

The chain links TRBV7-9 to TRBJ2-3; 9 nucleotides agree with TRBD2. Trimming removed 5 bases from V and 2 bases from J; junction bases left unmatched: 8. In germline, CDR1 is SEHNR, CDR2 FQNEAQ (reference sequence). The CDR3 extends over 16 amino acids. The CDR3 DNA follows: TGTGCCAGCAGCCCCGCTCCTAGCGGGATCACAGATACGCAGTATTTT. This translates into CASSPAPSGITDTQYF. Full variable domain (missing parts from reference TRBV7-9 and TRBJ2-3): DTGVSQNPRHKITKRGQNVTFRCDPISEHNRLYWYRQTLGQGPEFLTYFQNEAQLEKSRLLSDRFSAERPKGSFSTLEIQRTEQGDSAMYLCASSPAPSGITDTQYFGPGTRLTVL.

The rearrangement links TRBV2 to TRBJ2-7; 10 bases match TRBD2. The CDR3 totals 17 residues. Germline CDR1 and CDR2: SNHLY and FYNNEI. V shed 2 bases, J shed 1 base, and the junction held 8 bases outside the gene matches. As DNA, the CDR3 is TGTGCCAGCAGTGAACCTAAGCTAGCGGGAGAATCCTACGAGCAGTACTTC. It yields the protein CASSEPKLAGESYEQYF.

Worth noting for this clone: At one of its ends the junction is not consistent with the germline gene, which may arise from a read error. The chain combines TRBV7-9 with TRBJ2-5; perhaps TRBD1 as D (6 bases). Germline V gene lookup returns CDR1 SEHNR and CDR2 FQNEAQ (reference sequence). This CDR3 is built from 13 residues. The CDR3 loop is CASTLTGFETQYF. As DNA, the CDR3 is TGTGCCAGCACCTTAACAGGGTTTGAGACCCAGTACTTC.

The CDR3, as DNA: TGTGCCAGCAGCCAGGGGGACAGCCGGTATGGCTACACCTTC. Its translation: CASSQGDSRYGYTF. The rearrangement joins TRBV4-2 to TRBJ1-2; 7 nucleotides line up with TRBD1. Germline V gene lookup returns CDR1 LGHNA and CDR2 YNFKEQ. The CDR3 sequence is 14 residues long. The V gene end was trimmed by 3 bases and the J gene end by 5 bases; junction bases not matched to a gene: 6.

The V gene is TRBV28, the J gene TRBJ2-2, with 7 bases matching TRBD2. This CDR3 has 14 amino acids. Germline values: CDR1 MDHEN, CDR2 SYDVKM. The trim removed 5 bases at V and 6 bases at J, leaving 6 bases unmatched. CDR3 bases: TGTGCCAGCAGTCTCCAGCGGGGCGCCGGGGAGCTGTTTTTT. Amino acids: CASSLQRGAGELFF.

The J gene is TRBJ2-7, the V gene TRBV27, with D possibly being TRBD1 (7 bases). Trimming removed 4 bases from V and 3 bases from J, with 16 bases in between. Germline CDR1 and CDR2: MNHEY and SMNVEV (reference sequence). There are 15 residues in the CDR3. The CDR3 protein is CASSSGTAGLYEQYF. Here the CDR3 DNA reads TGTGCCAGCAGTTCCGGGACAGCGGGCCTCTACGAGCAGTACTTC.

This rearrangement joins TRBV29-1 to TRBJ1-2; tentative D call: TRBD1 (6 bases). Deletions cut 5 bases from V and 5 bases from J, with 15 bases between. The germline V gene encodes CDR1 SQVTM and CDR2 ANQGSEA. The CDR3 runs to 13 residues. The CDR3 spells CSVSSLGGYGYTF. In DNA form, the CDR3 reads TGCAGCGTTTCTTCTTTAGGGGGTTATGGCTACACCTTC.

The chain carries TRBV6-1 and TRBJ2-2; 9 nucleotides match TRBD1. V dropped 9 bases and J dropped 5; count of bases not matched to a gene: 7. The CDR3 has 14 residues. Germline V gene lookup returns CDR1 MNHNS and CDR2 SASEGT. CDR3: CASYGTGMTGELFF. The CDR3 nucleotides read TGTGCCAGTTACGGGACAGGGATGACCGGGGAGCTGTTTTTT.

The chain carries TRBV19 and TRBJ2-1; TRBD2 is a possible D gene (5 bases). The V end lost 0 bases, the J end lost 5 bases, and 11 bases lay between the germline ends. Germline assignment: CDR1 LNHDA and CDR2 SQIVND (reference sequence). The CDR3 consists of 15 residues. The CDR3 is CASSIDRDRHNEQFF. The DNA of the CDR3 is TGTGCCAGTAGTATAGATCGGGATAGACACAATGAGCAGTTCTTC.

The table lists this clone with many counts. The V call is TRBV7-9, the J call TRBJ1-1; perhaps TRBD1 as D (6 bases). The germline CDR1 and CDR2 sequences are SEHNR and FQNEAQ (reference sequence). This CDR3 spans 15 amino acids. Trimming left V 5 bases short and J 0 bases short, with 13 bases between. The DNA for the CDR3 is TGTGCCAGCAGCACGAGGACAGCCTTGAACACTGAAGCTTTCTTT. The encoded protein is CASSTRTALNTEAFF.

V and J are TRBV15 and TRBJ1-4; possible D gene TRBD1, 5 bases. The germline CDR1 and CDR2 sequences are LNHNV and YYDKDF (reference sequence). CDR3 length: 16 amino acids. Trimming left V 0 bases short and J 0 bases short, with 8 bases between. DNA of the CDR3: TGTGCCACCAGCAGAGATTCGGGGGCAACTAATGAAAAACTGTTTTTT. This gives the protein CATSRDSGATNEKLFF.

The chain recombines TRBV6-6 with TRBJ2-1; D is tentatively TRBD1 or TRBD2 (6 bases each). Germline CDR1 reads MNHNY; CDR2 reads SVGAGI (reference sequence). The CDR3 consists of 15 residues. V was cut by 4 bases and J by 10 bases, with 20 bases left in between. The CDR3, as DNA: TGTGCCAGCAGTTCCGGGGGCCCATCTTTCTCAGAGCAGTTCTTC. Translation: CASSSGGPSFSEQFF.

The CDR3 protein is CASSRGGSGTEAFF. CDR3 in DNA: TGTGCCAGCTCCCGGGGAGGGTCCGGCACTGAAGCTTTCTTT. The chain is built from TRBV18 and TRBJ1-1; D is ambiguous. The CDR3 has 14 amino acids. V lost 6 bases, J lost 4 bases, and 15 bases lay in between. The germline CDR1 and CDR2 sequences are KGHSH and LQKENI.

The gene calls are TRBV7-9 and TRBJ2-7; 8 positions agree with TRBD1. The germline V gene has CDR1 SEHNR and CDR2 FQNEAQ (reference sequence). The junction had 7 bases not matched to a gene; V was cut back by 7 bases and J by 2 bases. The CDR3 is 14 amino acids. DNA for the CDR3: TGTGCCAGCAACTCGGACAGGGCGGCCTACGAGCAGTACTTC. It translates to CASNSDRAAYEQYF.

The chain combines TRBV7-8 with TRBJ2-1, with TRBD2 matching over 12 bases. This CDR3 is built from 17 residues. In germline, CDR1 is SGHVS, CDR2 FQNEAQ. V gave up 5 bases and J gave up 9 bases; unmatched junction bases: 14. The CDR3 sequence: CASSPTSGRPITTEQFF. CDR3 bases: TGTGCCAGCAGCCCAACTAGCGGGAGGCCTATTACAACTGAGCAGTTCTTC. The variable domain in full, completed from reference TRBV7-8 and TRBJ2-1, reads GAGVSQSPRYKVAKRGQDVALRCDPISGHVSLFWYQQALGQGPEFLTYFQNEAQLDKSGLPSDRFFAERPEGSVSTLKIQRTQQEDSAVYLCASSPTSGRPITTEQFFGPGTRLTVL.